This T cell receptor (beta chain) is from a study of EBV T-cell therapy then PD-1 blockade in nasopharyngeal carcinoma. Some clones are missing from TCRdb's copy, which holds only in-frame ones; the method was immunoSEQ multiplex PCR. Of tens of thousands of clones listed, roughly four fifths were seen once; the top ten hold 31%. About this clone: Its antigen is currently unknown.

Described time point: 266 days after commencement of treatment, after nivolumab therapy. This sample's treatment: AdE1-LMPpoly-expanded autologous EBV-specific T-cell therapy followed by anti-PD-1 nivolumab. This CDR3 region has 21 residues. The chain recombines TRBV1 with TRBJ2-1; the table's D call TRBD1 went unverified against the DNA. TRBV1 is a pseudogene segment. The sequencing here drew on CD8+ T cells from blood, taken around day 260 from a patient whose treatment included autologous EBV-specific T cells and nivolumab. The TCR originated in a man in his forties or fifties with nasopharyngeal carcinoma. The CDR3 is CTSNKRGSPGRLQGSYNEQFF. DNA of the CDR3: TGCACCAGCAACAAAAGGGGTTCCCCCGGAAGACTCCAGGGGTCCTACAATGAGCAGTTCTTC.